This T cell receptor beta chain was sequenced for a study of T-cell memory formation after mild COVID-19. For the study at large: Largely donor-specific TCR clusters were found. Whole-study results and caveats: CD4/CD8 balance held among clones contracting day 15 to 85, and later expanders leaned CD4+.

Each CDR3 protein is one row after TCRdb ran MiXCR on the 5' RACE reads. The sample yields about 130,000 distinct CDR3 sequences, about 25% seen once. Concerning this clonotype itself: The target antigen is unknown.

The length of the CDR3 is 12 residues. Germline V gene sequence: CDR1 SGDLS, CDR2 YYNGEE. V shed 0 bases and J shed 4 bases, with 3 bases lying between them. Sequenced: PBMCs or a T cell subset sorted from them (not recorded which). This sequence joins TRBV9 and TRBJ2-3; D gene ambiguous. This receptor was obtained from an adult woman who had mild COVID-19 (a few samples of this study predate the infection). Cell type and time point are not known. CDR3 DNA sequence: TGTGCCAGCAGCGTAGCGGCAGATACGCAGTATTTT. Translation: CASSVAADTQYF. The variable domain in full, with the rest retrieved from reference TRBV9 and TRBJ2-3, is DSGVTQTPKHLITATGQRVTLRCSPRSGDLSVYWYQQSLDQGLQFLIQYYNGEERAKGNILERFSAQQFPDLHSELNLSSLELGDSALYFCASSVAADTQYFGPGTRLTVL.